The clone carrying this T cell receptor (beta chain) was recorded once. With 3 bases removed from V and 3 bases from J, the gap between germline ends came to 9 bases. The germline CDR1 and CDR2 sequences are SNHLY and FYNNEI. The CDR3 is 13 amino acids. Clones were read by immunoSEQ multiplex PCR, and TCRdb kept only the in-frame ones, dropping some. Among some 1.5 million clones, approximately 98% were seen once, and the ten largest hold about 0.42%. These data are taken from a study of shared clonotypes between healthy human individuals. Sequencing was carried out using naive CD4+ T cells sorted from blood. Described subset: CD45RA+ positively selected. The V and J genes are TRBV2 and TRBJ2-7, with D possibly TRBD2 on 6 matching bases. The sequence was obtained from a man aged 25-40 years in good health. In DNA form, the CDR3 reads TGTGCCAGCAGTGATCCTAGCGTCTACGAGCAGTACTTC. This codes for CASSDPSVYEQYF.